This TCR beta chain was recovered during a study of blood T cells in healthy people across ages. With a J-beta primer mix and a sample-barcoded 5' primer, a second PCR ran about 7 to 12 cycles. The template-switch adaptor, which had 12 random nucleotides, put a tag on each cDNA molecule. TCRdb itself ran the 5' RACE reads through MiXCR, one entry per CDR3 protein. The sample has 750,000 to 950,000 distinct CDR3 sequences; about 55% are singletons. Sample: blood. The TCR was taken from a man at least 80 years old in good health.

CDR3 residues: CASSFPDSYNEQFF. DNA of the CDR3: TGCGCCAGCAGCTTTCCCGATTCCTACAATGAGCAGTTCTTC. This chain uses TRBV5-1 with TRBJ2-1; D is unresolved. Germline V gene lookup returns CDR1 SGHRS and CDR2 YFSETQ. The V and J ends lost 2 bases and 1 base respectively, with 7 bases between them. This CDR3 comprises 14 residues.